This TCR beta chain was profiled in a study of T cells in Graves' hyperthyroidism and ophthalmopathy. The CDR3 totals 16 residues. Points on this clonotype: With a much larger clone just one base away, this may be a read error.

Amplified regions were TCR beta CDR3 sequences from RNA transcripts. In the first-round RT-PCR of the TCR CDR3, the HTBI primer set was used. TCRdb called the multiplex PCR reads again in MiXCR, with one record for every CDR3 protein. The sample includes approximately 370,000 distinct CDR3 sequences, 14% to 15% of them seen just once. This sequence joins TRBV12-3 or TRBV12-4 and TRBJ2-4; a weak D match, TRBD2 (6 bases). Sequenced: blood. The origin of this receptor is a woman in her twenties or thirties with Graves' hyperthyroidism. The CDR3 sequence is CASGLRDSIAKNIQYF. In nucleotides, the CDR3 is TGTGCCAGCGGTTTGCGGGACTCTATAGCCAAAAACATTCAGTACTTC.